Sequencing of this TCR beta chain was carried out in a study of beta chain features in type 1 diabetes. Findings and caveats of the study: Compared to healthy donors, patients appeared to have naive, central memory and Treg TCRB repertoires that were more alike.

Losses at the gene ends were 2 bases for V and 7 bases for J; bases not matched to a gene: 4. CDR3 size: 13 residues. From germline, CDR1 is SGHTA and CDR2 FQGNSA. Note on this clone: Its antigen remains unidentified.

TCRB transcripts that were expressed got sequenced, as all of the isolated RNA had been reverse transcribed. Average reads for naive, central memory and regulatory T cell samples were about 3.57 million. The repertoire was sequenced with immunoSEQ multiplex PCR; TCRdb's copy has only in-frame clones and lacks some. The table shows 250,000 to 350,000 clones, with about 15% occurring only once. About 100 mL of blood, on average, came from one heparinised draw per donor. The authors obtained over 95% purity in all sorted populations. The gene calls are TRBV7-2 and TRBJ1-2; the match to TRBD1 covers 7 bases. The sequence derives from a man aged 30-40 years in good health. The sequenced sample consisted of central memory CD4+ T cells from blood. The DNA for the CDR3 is TGTGCCAGCAGCTTAACAGGGGAGGCTGGCTACACCTTC. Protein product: CASSLTGEAGYTF.